Below are 8 T cell receptor beta chains sequenced from a single sample in a study of cytomegalovirus exposure and HLA in healthy donors. The PCR ran on 60 Vbeta and 13 Jbeta primers. Sequenced by immunoSEQ multiplex PCR; TCRdb stores in-frame clones only, minus some. Of fewer than 95,000 clones listed, around 77% are singletons. Sequencing used PBMCs. All receptors derive from a man aged 25 to 40 in good health and CMV-seronegative.

The gene calls are TRBV19 and TRBJ1-2, with 7 bases aligning to TRBD1. CDR3 length equals 15 residues. CDR1 LNHDA and CDR2 SQIVND come from the germline V gene (reference sequence). Germline trimming cut 7 bases from V and 7 bases from J; bases unmatched to any gene: 15. The CDR3 sequence is CASITNSGRGVGYTF. The CDR3 DNA is TGTGCCAGTATCACTAACTCGGGCAGGGGGGTTGGCTACACCTTC.

This clone was recorded a few times. The rearrangement links TRBV19 to TRBJ1-1, with 7 bases lining up with TRBD1. Per the germline V gene, CDR1 is LNHDA and CDR2 is SQIVND (reference sequence). This CDR3 is built from 14 residues. With 6 bases clipped from V and 1 base from J, the junction kept 5 bases outside the gene matches. CDR3 in amino acids: CASSRTGRNTEAFF. CDR3 coding DNA: TGTGCCAGTAGCCGGACAGGCAGGAACACTGAAGCTTTCTTT.

V is TRBV19 and J is TRBJ2-1; D may be TRBD2 (6 bases). V lost 8 bases and J 2 bases, leaving 16 bases between the germline ends. Per germline, CDR1 LNHDA and CDR2 SQIVND (reference sequence). This CDR3 region has 15 residues. The CDR3, as DNA: TGTGCCAGTCGTTCGCGGGGACCTCCCTACAATGAGCAGTTCTTC. This gives the protein CASRSRGPPYNEQFF.

The gene calls are TRBV10-3 and TRBJ1-2; the D gene is possibly TRBD1 (5 bases). There are 13 residues in the CDR3. CDR1 and CDR2 (germline): ENHRY, SYGVKD. V lost 5 bases and J lost 8, with 15 bases in between. The CDR3 DNA is TGTGCCATCAGTCAACAGGCCAGTGGCGGCTACACCTTC. Translated, it gives CAISQQASGGYTF.

The chain employs TRBV18 and TRBJ2-6; the D is unclear. The germline V gene encodes CDR1 KGHSH and CDR2 LQKENI. The CDR3 has 17 amino acids. V lost 6 bases and J lost 3, with 18 bases in between. The CDR3 loop is CASSSELRVDGANVLTF. DNA of the CDR3: TGTGCCAGCTCGTCGGAGTTACGGGTAGATGGGGCCAACGTCCTGACTTTC. The entire variable domain, with the rest obtained from reference TRBV18 and TRBJ2-6, is as follows: NAGVMQNPRHLVRRRGQEARLRCSPMKGHSHVYWYRQLPEEGLKFMVYLQKENIIDESGMPKERFSAEFPKEGPSILRIQQVVRGDSAAYFCASSSELRVDGANVLTFGAGSRLTVL.

The chain carries TRBV7-8 and TRBJ2-1; 13 bases fit TRBD2. Per the germline V gene, CDR1 is SGHVS and CDR2 is FQNEAQ. J lost 6 bases, V lost 5 bases, and 7 bases had no gene match. The CDR3 is 16 residues long. The CDR3 DNA reads as TGTGCCAGCAGCGCGAGGACTAGCGGGAGTGGCAATGAGCAGTTCTTC. This codes for CASSARTSGSGNEQFF.

This sequence joins TRBV15 and TRBJ2-7; no firm D call. Looked up from germline, CDR1 is LNHNV and CDR2 is YYDKDF (reference sequence). This CDR3 region has 15 residues. V lost 0 bases and J lost 1, with 10 bases in between. Here the CDR3 DNA reads TGTGCCACCAGCAGAGATCCGGGTCTTTCCTACGAGCAGTACGTC. Its translation: CATSRDPGLSYEQYV.

The rearrangement links TRBV7-2 to TRBJ1-6; unclear D gene. V lost 1 base and J 8 bases, leaving 3 bases between the germline ends. The CDR3 runs to 12 residues. Germline CDR1 reads SGHTA; CDR2 reads FQGNSA. The CDR3 sequence is CASSLDYSPLHF. The CDR3 nucleotides read TGTGCCAGCAGCTTAGACTATTCACCCCTCCACTTT.